This T cell receptor (beta chain) was identified during a study of T cell responses to AZD1222 COVID-19 vaccine. Broader study findings: Compared with day 0, the breadth and depth of the Spike-specific TCR repertoire rose significantly after two doses of AZD1222. Variant regions that are unmutated are reportedly the target of nearly half of spike-specific TCRs.

Concerning this clone itself: Its specificity is not known.

V was cut by 1 base and J by 0 bases, with 9 bases left in between. Looked up from germline, CDR1 is SGHAT and CDR2 is FQNNGV. CDR3 length equals 15 residues. TCRdb's table, derived via immunoSEQ multiplex PCR, lists solely in-frame clones and lacks some. Counted here are 79,000 or so clones, 60% to 85% occurring once; the ten biggest clones make up about 25%. The source material was peripheral blood, sampled 28 days after the second dose of the MenACWY control vaccine. The chain uses TRBV11-2 and TRBJ1-1; D unresolved. The clonotype originates from an adult who received the MenACWY meningococcal vaccine as a control. The chain's CDR3 is CASSLVPQMNTEAFF. The CDR3 DNA reads TGTGCCAGCAGCTTAGTCCCGCAAATGAACACTGAAGCTTTCTTT.